The 21 T cell receptor beta chains below were found in one sample sequenced in a study of CD8+ T cells in alopecia areata. This sample's treatment: oral pan-JAK inhibitor, 5-10 mg twice daily. Investigators isolated RNA and reverse transcribed it into cDNA to act as the sequencing template. The assay was immunoSEQ multiplex PCR, and TCRdb's table has in-frame clones only and misses some. The sample holds roughly 250,000 clones, around three fifths seen once. Sequencing used CD4+ T cells sorted from blood, obtained at roughly week 52, from a patient treated with tofacitinib. These receptors all come from a human donor with alopecia areata.

The CDR3 bases are TGTGCCAGCAGTGACCCGTTCTATGGCTACACCTTC. Its protein is CASSDPFYGYTF. The rearrangement uses TRBV6-4 and TRBJ1-2; D is undetermined. Germline V CDR1 and CDR2: MRHNA, SNTAGT. The CDR3 runs to 12 residues. Trimming removed 2 bases from V and 4 bases from J, with 5 bases in between.

This chain uses TRBV2 with TRBJ1-5; 7 bases fit TRBD1. The CDR3 has 15 amino acids. CDR1 and CDR2 (germline): SNHLY, FYNNEI. V was clipped by 2 bases and J by 6 bases; unmatched bases: 7. Here the CDR3 DNA reads TGTGCCAGCAGTGAATCCAGACAGGGAGTTCAGCCCCAGCATTTT. This encodes CASSESRQGVQPQHF.

Comments on this clone: This same CDR3 is encoded by further DNA sequences in the sample. CDR3 DNA sequence: TGTGCCTGGAGTGTAGGTCTGAACACTGAAGCTTTCTTT. It is translated as CAWSVGLNTEAFF. This sequence joins TRBV30 and TRBJ1-1; no clear D gene. Looked up from germline, CDR1 is GTSNPN and CDR2 is SVGIG (reference sequence). The CDR3 length is 13 residues. Trimming shortened V by 0 bases and J by 0 bases, and 5 bases separated the two germline ends. Full variable domain (remainder filled in from reference TRBV30 and TRBJ1-1): SQTIHQWPATLVQPVGSPLSLECTVEGTSNPNLYWYRQAAGRGLQLLFYSVGIGQISSEVPQNLSASRPQDRQFILSSKKLLLSDSGFYLCAWSVGLNTEAFFGQGTRLTVV.

Regarding this clone: Distinct nucleotide sequences in the sample also encode this CDR3. J is TRBJ2-3 and V is TRBV2; tentative D call: TRBD1 (7 bases). Deletions cut 3 bases from V and 3 bases from J, with 10 bases between. CDR1 and CDR2 (germline): SNHLY, FYNNEI. This CDR3 is built from 14 residues. CDR3 residues: CASSDQGGTDTQYF. Written as DNA, the CDR3 is TGTGCCAGCAGTGATCAGGGGGGTACAGATACGCAGTATTTT.

This chain links TRBV2 with TRBJ2-2; D not certain. Germline V gene data show CDR1 as SNHLY and CDR2 as FYNNEI. Between the trimmed V and J ends, which lost 8 bases and 5 bases, there was a span of 12 bases. The CDR3 is 13 residues long. This CDR3 reads CASCASRTGELFF. The CDR3 nucleotides read TGTGCCAGCTGTGCCTCTCGGACCGGGGAGCTGTTTTTT.

This clone has a single count. The CDR3 DNA reads TGTGCCAGCAGTCCCGGCGGTCAGCCCCAGCATTTT. As protein: CASSPGGQPQHF. The chain recombines TRBV6-5 with TRBJ1-5; D remains ambiguous. V was trimmed by 5 bases and J by 6 bases, leaving 8 bases between them. CDR1 MNHEY and CDR2 SVGAGI come from the germline V gene. The CDR3 runs 12 residues.

This rearrangement joins TRBV5-4 to TRBJ1-4, with TRBD1 as a possible D gene (5 bases). This CDR3 is 14 amino acids long. Looked up from germline, CDR1 is SGHNT and CDR2 is YYREEE (reference sequence). With 5 bases removed from V and 8 bases from J, the gap between germline ends came to 16 bases. CDR3 protein: CASRSDLGEEKLFF. CDR3 nucleotides: TGTGCCAGCAGGTCGGACCTAGGGGAAGAAAAACTGTTTTTT.

V usage is TRBV5-1 and J usage is TRBJ2-3; 9 positions match TRBD1. The CDR3 runs 15 residues. J was trimmed by 5 bases and V by 2 bases; bases with no gene match: 6. In germline, CDR1 is SGHRS, CDR2 YFSETQ. CDR3 region: CASSFRGQGRDTQYF. CDR3 bases: TGCGCCAGCAGCTTTAGGGGACAGGGAAGAGATACGCAGTATTTT.

The sample holds one count of this clone. This chain links TRBV30 with TRBJ1-4, with 7 nucleotides matching TRBD1. This CDR3 region has 13 residues. The ends lost 4 bases at V and 9 bases at J; junction bases unmatched: 8. CDR1 is GTSNPN and CDR2 is SVGIG in the germline V gene (reference sequence). The CDR3 reads CAWIRQGEKKLFF. CDR3 bases: TGTGCCTGGATACGGCAGGGGGAGAAAAAACTGTTTTTT.

The chain recombines TRBV29-1 with TRBJ2-3; maybe TRBD2 (6 bases). The V end was cut by 7 bases, the J end by 3 bases, with 17 bases between. Germline CDR1 and CDR2: SQVTM and ANQGSEA. The length of the CDR3 is 14 residues. As DNA, the CDR3 is TGCAGCGCCTGCGGGGCTATGGGTACAGATACGCAGTATTTT. Translated: CSACGAMGTDTQYF.

This clone was recorded a few times. The chain uses TRBV9 and TRBJ2-1; a possible D gene is TRBD2 (6 bases). The CDR3 contains 18 residues. Germline V gene sequence: CDR1 SGDLS, CDR2 YYNGEE. The germline V and J ends were trimmed by 4 bases and 0 bases, with 20 bases remaining between them. CDR3 DNA: TGTGCCAGCAGCCCGTATCCCGGGACTTCAAGCTCCTACAATGAGCAGTTCTTC. It encodes CASSPYPGTSSSYNEQFF. The full variable domain, its missing parts supplied by reference TRBV9 and TRBJ2-1, is DSGVTQTPKHLITATGQRVTLRCSPRSGDLSVYWYQQSLDQGLQFLIQYYNGEERAKGNILERFSAQQFPDLHSELNLSSLELGDSALYFCASSPYPGTSSSYNEQFFGPGTRLTVL.

This rearrangement joins TRBV4-1 to TRBJ1-4; D gene ambiguous. The V end lost 1 base, the J end lost 7 bases, and 7 bases lay between the germline ends. This CDR3 has 13 amino acids. The germline V gene encodes CDR1 MGHRA and CDR2 YSYEKL. The CDR3 sequence is CASSQVRVEKLFF. CDR3 DNA: TGCGCCAGCAGCCAAGTTAGGGTTGAAAAACTGTTTTTT.

The chain employs TRBV9 and TRBJ1-4, with 7 bases aligning to TRBD1. The germline V gene encodes CDR1 SGDLS and CDR2 YYNGEE. The length of the CDR3 is 16 residues. V lost 2 bases, J lost 3 bases, and 7 bases stayed unmatched. The CDR3 loop is CASSVDPGTANEKLFF. DNA for the CDR3: TGTGCCAGCAGCGTCGACCCCGGGACAGCTAATGAAAAACTGTTTTTT. Full variable domain (outside the CDR3, taken from reference TRBV9 and TRBJ1-4): DSGVTQTPKHLITATGQRVTLRCSPRSGDLSVYWYQQSLDQGLQFLIQYYNGEERAKGNILERFSAQQFPDLHSELNLSSLELGDSALYFCASSVDPGTANEKLFFGSGTQLSVL.

To note about this clone: The sample has other DNA sequences that encode this CDR3 too. This sequence joins TRBV7-2 and TRBJ2-7; D is unresolved. Germline loops: CDR1 SGHTA, CDR2 FQGNSA. CDR3 size: 11 residues. V was clipped by 4 bases and J by 4 bases, with 5 bases between them. The CDR3 DNA sequence: TGTGCCAGCAGCTCCCTATACGAGCAGTACTTC. Amino acid sequence: CASSSLYEQYF. Filled out from reference TRBV7-2 and TRBJ2-7, the complete variable domain reads GAGVSQSPSNKVTEKGKDVELRCDPISGHTALYWYRQSLGQGLEFLIYFQGNSAPDKSGLPSDRFSAERTGGSVSTLTIQRTQQEDSAVYLCASSSLYEQYFGPGTRLTVT.

The chain employs TRBV25-1 and TRBJ1-2; no clear D. The germline CDR1 and CDR2 sequences are MGHDK and SYGVNS. The length of the CDR3 is 14 residues. V was trimmed by 8 bases and J by 8 bases, leaving 21 bases between them. The CDR3 is CASVYHRVLRGYTF. CDR3 nucleotide sequence: TGTGCCAGCGTCTATCACCGGGTCCTGCGGGGCTACACCTTC.

The rearrangement uses TRBV5-1 and TRBJ1-2; 7 nucleotides match TRBD1. The CDR3 length is 14 residues. The junction had 4 bases not matched to a gene; V was cut back by 0 bases and J by 5 bases. Germline V lookup: CDR1 SGHRS, CDR2 YFSETQ. The CDR3 protein is CASSLGTGSYGYTF. The CDR3 DNA is TGCGCCAGCAGCTTGGGGACAGGATCTTATGGCTACACCTTC. Full variable domain (remainder filled in from reference TRBV5-1 and TRBJ1-2): KAGVTQTPRYLIKTRGQQVTLSCSPISGHRSVSWYQQTPGQGLQFLFEYFSETQRNKGNFPGRFSGRQFSNSRSEMNVSTLELGDSALYLCASSLGTGSYGYTFGSGTRLTVV.

This clone was seen more than once but under ten times. V usage is TRBV27 and J usage is TRBJ2-3, with D possibly being TRBD2 (6 bases). Per germline, CDR1 MNHEY and CDR2 SMNVEV (reference sequence). The V end was cut by 0 bases, the J end by 4 bases, with 8 bases between. The CDR3 spans 14 residues. CDR3 loop: CASSLSRLADTQYF. DNA for the CDR3: TGTGCCAGCAGTTTATCAAGACTAGCAGATACGCAGTATTTT.

The table lists this clone with a few counts. The chain combines TRBV5-1 with TRBJ2-3, with D unclear. The CDR3 length is 13 residues. Germline V gives CDR1 SGHRS, CDR2 YFSETQ. Trimming stripped 0 bases from V and 1 base from J, with 3 bases between. Written as DNA, the CDR3 is TGCGCCAGCAGCTTGGACGGCACAGATACGCAGTATTTT. It encodes CASSLDGTDTQYF.

This rearrangement joins TRBV30 to TRBJ2-7; the match to TRBD1 covers 7 bases. Per germline, CDR1 GTSNPN and CDR2 SVGIG (reference sequence). This CDR3 spans 15 amino acids. V trimming: 0 bases; J trimming: 0 bases; junction bases outside the gene matches: 5. The CDR3 spells CAWSVQGPFSYEQYF. The DNA for the CDR3 is TGTGCCTGGAGTGTACAGGGGCCCTTCTCCTACGAGCAGTACTTC.

V and J are TRBV13 and TRBJ2-5, with D unclear. There are 14 residues in the CDR3. V was shortened by 5 bases and J by 5 bases, with 15 bases between the two germline ends. In germline, CDR1 is PRHDT, CDR2 FYEKMQ (reference sequence). The CDR3 nucleotides are TGTGCCAGCAGCCCGGCAGGCCTCGGGGAGACCCAGTACTTC. It specifies CASSPAGLGETQYF.

V and J are TRBV5-6 and TRBJ1-5; D gene ambiguous. The ends were cut back, 1 base at V and 3 bases at J, with 2 bases in the middle. This CDR3 contains 12 residues. Germline assignment: CDR1 SGHDT and CDR2 YYEEEE. The CDR3 reads CASSLYNQPQHF. CDR3 DNA sequence: TGTGCCAGCAGCTTGTACAATCAGCCCCAGCATTTT.